This TCR beta chain was profiled in a study of lymphopenia after photon versus proton radiotherapy. Study-wide points: Authors raise, but do not show, better survival with proton therapy. Post-nadir diversity loss with photons came from oligoclonal expansion, particularly CD8+ Temra cells. Under photons, naive T cells and diversity fell while effector/memory populations rose. Larger post-nadir TCR diversity loss correlated inversely with survival in deceased patients.

TCRdb keeps only in-frame clones here, not all; method: immunoSEQ multiplex PCR. Of roughly 30,000 clones detected, roughly 90% appear once; the ten largest clones hold 50%. V shed 0 bases and J shed 2 bases, with 11 bases lying between them. Germline V CDR1 and CDR2: LNHNV, YYDKDF (reference sequence). This CDR3 is built from 17 residues. Points on this clone: Antigen specificity is unknown.

The sample was peripheral blood, taken from a patient treated with proton-based radiotherapy. This receptor was identified in a woman aged 55-75 years with cholangiocarcinoma. Some clones in this sample may be carry-over from other donors' samples. This sequence joins TRBV15 and TRBJ2-6, with a tentative D call TRBD2 (5 bases). CDR3 sequence: CATSRDPAGAGANVLTF. CDR3 in DNA: TGTGCCACCAGCAGAGATCCGGCGGGTGCTGGGGCCAACGTCCTGACTTTC.